This T cell receptor (beta chain) was sequenced during a study of blood T cell repertoires in COVID-19. Turning to the study itself: The United States, Italy and Spain supplied acute and convalescent COVID-19 samples. PBMCs, B-cell-depleted T cells, or T cells provided the cDNA or gDNA that made up the material.

Germline CDR1 SGHVS, CDR2 FNYEAQ. Trimming left V 1 base short and J 0 bases short, with 10 bases between. The CDR3 totals 15 residues. Authors' processing steps: Reference gene primers were amplified, and this amplification served to estimate nucleated cell counts. Measured with immunoSEQ multiplex PCR; TCRdb has only the in-frame clones, and not every one. The V and J calls and the clone size are those of that table, but D and trimming were determined from the DNA. The table has tens of thousands of clones, 80% to 85% seen once. The sample consisted of peripheral blood. The chain uses TRBV7-6 and TRBJ2-7; D may be TRBD1 (6 bases). The origin of this receptor is an older woman with acute or convalescent COVID-19. CDR3 region: CASSLEGGSSYEQYF. In DNA, the CDR3 is TGTGCCAGCAGCTTAGAAGGGGGAAGCTCCTACGAGCAGTACTTC.